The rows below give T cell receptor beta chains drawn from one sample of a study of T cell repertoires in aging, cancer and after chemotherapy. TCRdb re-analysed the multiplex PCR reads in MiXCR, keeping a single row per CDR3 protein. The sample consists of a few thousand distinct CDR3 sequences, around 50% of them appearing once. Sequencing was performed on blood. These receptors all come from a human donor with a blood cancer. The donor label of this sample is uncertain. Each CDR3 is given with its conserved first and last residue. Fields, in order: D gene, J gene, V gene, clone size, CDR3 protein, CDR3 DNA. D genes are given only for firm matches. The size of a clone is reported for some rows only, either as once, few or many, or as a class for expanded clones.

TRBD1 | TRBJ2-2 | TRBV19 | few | CASSMVRTGGAELFF | TGTGCCAGTAGTATGGTGAGGACAGGGGGCGCGGAGCTGTTTTTT
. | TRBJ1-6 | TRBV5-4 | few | CASSLSRDVSPLHF | TGTGCCAGCAGCTTGTCCAGGGACGTCTCACCCCTCCACTTT
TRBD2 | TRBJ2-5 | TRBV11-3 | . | CASSKKRGADQVSETQYF | TGTGCCAGCAGCAAGAAGCGGGGGGCCGATCAGGTTTCAGAGACCCAGTACTTC
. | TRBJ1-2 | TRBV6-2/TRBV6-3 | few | CASLQVPDARYGYTF | TGTGCCAGCCTCCAGGTGCCTGATGCGCGCTATGGCTACACCTTC
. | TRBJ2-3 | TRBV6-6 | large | CASSYLLGGSGDTQYF | TGTGCCAGCAGTTACTTGCTAGGAGGGTCGGGAGATACGCAGTATTTT
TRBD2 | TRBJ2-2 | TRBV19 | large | CASRGGLAGGPRITGELFF | TGTGCCAGTAGGGGCGGACTAGCGGGAGGGCCTAGGATCACCGGGGAGCTGTTTTTT
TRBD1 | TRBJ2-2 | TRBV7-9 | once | CASSLSFGDREYTGELFF | TGTGCCAGCAGCTTATCTTTTGGTGACAGGGAATACACCGGGGAGCTGTTTTTT
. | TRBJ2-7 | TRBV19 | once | CASSNWRHLGDEQYF | TGTGCCAGTAGTAACTGGAGACACCTTGGGGACGAGCAGTACTTC
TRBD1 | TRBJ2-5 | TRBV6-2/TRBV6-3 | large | CASSYTGAQETQYF | TGTGCCAGCAGTTACACAGGGGCCCAAGAGACCCAGTACTTC
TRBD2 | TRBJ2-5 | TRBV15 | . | CATSNLSGLAGFGETQYF | TGTGCCACCAGCAACCTCTCAGGGCTAGCGGGATTTGGGGAGACCCAGTACTTC
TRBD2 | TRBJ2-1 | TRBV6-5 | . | CASSYSSLAGSYNEQFF | TGTGCCAGCAGTTACTCCTCCCTAGCGGGATCTTACAATGAGCAGTTCTTC
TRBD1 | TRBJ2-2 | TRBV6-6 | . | CASSPRQGNTGELFF | TGTGCCAGCAGTCCAAGACAGGGGAACACCGGGGAGCTGTTTTTT
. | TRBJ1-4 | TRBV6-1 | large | CASSEVGDGSNEKLFF | TGTGCCAGCAGCGAAGTTGGGGACGGAAGTAATGAAAAACTGTTTTTT
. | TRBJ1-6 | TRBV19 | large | CASSIRDGNSPLHF | TGTGCCAGTAGTATCCGGGACGGTAATTCACCCCTCCACTTT
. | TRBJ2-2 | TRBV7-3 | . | CASSLSPSGGELFF | TGTGCCAGCAGCTTATCCCCGAGTGGCGGGGAGCTGTTTTTT
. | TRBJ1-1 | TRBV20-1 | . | CSARTDINTEAFF | TGCAGTGCTAGGACAGACATTAACACTGAAGCTTTCTTT
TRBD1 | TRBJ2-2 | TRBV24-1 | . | CATNPGQGRAGELFF | TGTGCCACCAACCCGGGACAGGGACGGGCCGGGGAGCTGTTTTTT
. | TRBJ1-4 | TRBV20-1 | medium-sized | CSASHLGQGGEKLFF | TGCAGTGCCTCTCACCTGGGGCAGGGAGGGGAAAAACTGTTTTTT
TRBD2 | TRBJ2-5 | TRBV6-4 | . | CASSGSSGGGGETQYF | TGTGCCAGCAGTGGTTCTAGCGGGGGAGGAGGGGAGACCCAGTACTTC
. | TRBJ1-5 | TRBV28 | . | CASRKAWAVNQPQHF | TGTGCCAGCAGGAAAGCCTGGGCAGTCAATCAGCCCCAGCATTTT
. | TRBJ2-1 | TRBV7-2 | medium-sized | CASSGDLSSYNEQFF | TGTGCCAGCAGCGGTGACCTGAGCTCCTACAATGAGCAGTTCTTC
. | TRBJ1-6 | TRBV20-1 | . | CSAIRGDSPLHF | TGCAGTGCTATCCGGGGAGATTCACCCCTCCACTTT
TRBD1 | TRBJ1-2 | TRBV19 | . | CASGTGGYYGYTF | TGTGCCAGTGGGACAGGGGGTTACTATGGCTACACCTTC